A selection of T cell receptor beta chains follows, all from one sample in a study of cytomegalovirus exposure and HLA in healthy donors. Clones were read by immunoSEQ multiplex PCR, and TCRdb kept only the in-frame ones, dropping some. The data hold 150,000 to 190,000 clones, with roughly four fifths observed a single time. The specimen was PBMCs. These receptors came from a man aged 18-30 years in good health and CMV-seronegative. Both conserved end residues are part of each CDR3. The D gene is left open where the match is weak. Not every row has a clone size; where given, it reads once, few, many or a size class.

-,-,TRBJ2-1,TRBV5-4,TGTGCCAGCAGCTCGGGTGGTGAGCAGTTCTTC,CASSSGGEQFF
once,TRBD2,TRBJ2-3,TRBV10-2,TGCGCCAGCAGGGGGACTAGCGATAGCACAGATACGCAGTATTTT,CASRGTSDSTDTQYF
-,-,TRBJ1-2,TRBV30,TGTGCCTGGAGTGTACCTCGGGGGATTAACTATGGCTACACCTTC,CAWSVPRGINYGYTF
-,-,TRBJ2-7,TRBV5-6,TGTGCCAGCAGCTTTGGGCAGGGTAACGAGCAGTACTTC,CASSFGQGNEQYF
few,TRBD1,TRBJ1-3,TRBV28,TGTGCCAGCGGAAAGACAGGGGTAAACACCATATATTTT,CASGKTGVNTIYF
-,TRBD1,TRBJ2-1,TRBV7-9,TGTGCCAGCAGCCCCAGGGGGAGCTCCTACAATGAGCAGTTCTTC,CASSPRGSSYNEQFF
-,TRBD2,TRBJ2-3,TRBV28,TGTGCCAGCAGTTTATCCGCGGGAGGGGCAGATACGCAGTATTTT,CASSLSAGGADTQYF
-,-,TRBJ2-7,TRBV25-1,TGTGCCAGCCCTGGGGAACACGGGGATCCGTCCGAGCAGTACTTC,CASPGEHGDPSEQYF
-,TRBD2,TRBJ2-3,TRBV5-4,TGTGCCAGCAGCTTGTCTAGCGGGAGGGTCACAGATACGCAGTATTTT,CASSLSSGRVTDTQYF
-,-,TRBJ1-2,TRBV4-2,TGTGCCAGCAGCCAACAAGGCCGGGAACTATACTATGGCTACACCTTC,CASSQQGRELYYGYTF
-,-,TRBJ2-7,TRBV19,TGTGCCAGTAGTATAGAGTCAGGGGACTACGAGCAGTACTTC,CASSIESGDYEQYF
once,TRBD1,TRBJ2-7,TRBV7-8,TGTGCCAGCAGCATAGGTGGACAGGTCTCCTACGAGCAGTACTTC,CASSIGGQVSYEQYF
-,-,TRBJ2-3,TRBV28,TGTGCCAGCACCGGAGAGAGACAGTATTTT,CASTGERQYF
-,-,TRBJ2-6,TRBV19,TGTGCCAGTAGTTGGGCGAGCTCTGGGGCCAACGTCCTGACTTTC,CASSWASSGANVLTF
-,-,TRBJ2-7,TRBV5-1,TGCGCCAGCAGCTTGCCCGTCGGTCGAGGACACTACGAGCAGTACTTC,CASSLPVGRGHYEQYF
-,-,TRBJ2-1,TRBV5-4,TGTGCCAGCAGCTTGGTAGAGGTCGGCGGTCCGGCCCAAGGGCAGTTCTTC,CASSLVEVGGPAQGQFF
-,TRBD1,TRBJ2-2,TRBV9,TGTGCCAGCAGCTACAGGGGGGAGAACACCGGGGAGCTGTTTTTT,CASSYRGENTGELFF
-,-,TRBJ1-2,TRBV2,TGTGCCACAGGCGGGATTTATGGCTACACCTTC,CATGGIYGYTF
once,-,TRBJ2-5,TRBV9,TGTGCCAGCGGGGGGGGCTCATCCGGGGAGACCCAGTACTTC,CASGGGSSGETQYF
-,TRBD1,TRBJ2-5,TRBV7-9,TGTTCCAGCAGCTCCACACTGGACAGGGACGAGACCCAGTACTTC,CSSSSTLDRDETQYF
-,-,TRBJ1-4,TRBV11-2,TGTGCCAGCAGCCCGACCCGGCGCTACGGGGAAAAACTGTTTTTT,CASSPTRRYGEKLFF
-,-,TRBJ1-2,TRBV5-1,TGCGCCAGCAGCTTGCAGCCTGCTACGAGACAGGCCCCACTACGATTAGCTAACTATGGCTACACCTTC,CASSLQPATRQAPLRLANYGYTF
-,TRBD1,TRBJ1-1,TRBV10-3,TGTGCCATCAGTTTGGGACAGGACCCCACTGAAGCTTTCTTT,CAISLGQDPTEAFF
-,TRBD2,TRBJ2-5,TRBV5-5,TGTGCCAGCAGCCCTGAACTAGCGGGAGTTCGGACCCAGTACTTC,CASSPELAGVRTQYF
-,TRBD1,TRBJ1-5,TRBV16,TGTGCCAGCAGCCAATCGGACGATTGGGGAAGGGCAGGGGGCAATCGGAAAAGCAATCAGCCCCAGCATTTT,CASSQSDDWGRAGGNRKSNQPQHF
-,-,TRBJ2-1,TRBV27,TGTGCCAGCAGTTTACTGGGGGCGGTTCCGTCGGGCAATGAGCAGTTCTTC,CASSLLGAVPSGNEQFF
-,-,TRBJ1-2,TRBV7-2,TGTGCCAGCAGCTTAGGGCAGGTCCTCTATGGCTACACCTTC,CASSLGQVLYGYTF
-,TRBD2,TRBJ2-2,TRBV9,TGTGCCAGCAGCGTAGGGCCTAGCGGGAGGTCGAACACCGGGGAGCTGTTTTTT,CASSVGPSGRSNTGELFF
-,-,TRBJ2-4,TRBV18,TGTGCCAGCTCACCACAGTCGGGCGGCAGGGGAAACATTCAGTACTTC,CASSPQSGGRGNIQYF
few,-,TRBJ2-7,TRBV25-1,TGTGCCAGCAGTGTAGGGGGCTACGAGCAGTACTTC,CASSVGGYEQYF
-,-,TRBJ1-2,TRBV25-1,TGTGCCAGCAGTGTTTCAGGGCAGGACTATGGCTACACCTTC,CASSVSGQDYGYTF
-,TRBD1,TRBJ1-5,TRBV19,TGTGCCAGTAGTATAGACAGGGGGACCCAGCATTTT,CASSIDRGTQHF
-,-,TRBJ1-1,TRBV4-3,TGCGCCAGCAGCCAAGAGAGGGACACTGAAGCTTTCTTT,CASSQERDTEAFF
-,TRBD2,TRBJ2-7,TRBV7-9,TGTGCCAGCAGCTTGGGGCTCGGGACTAGCGGAACCTACGAGCAGTACTTC,CASSLGLGTSGTYEQYF
once,TRBD2,TRBJ2-7,TRBV7-9,TGTTCCAGCAGCTCCCCAGGATCTAGCGGGATTATGTACGAGCAGTACTTC,CSSSSPGSSGIMYEQYF
-,-,TRBJ2-5,TRBV9,TGTGCCAGCAGCCCCGTAGTGGGGGGGCCGACAGGGGACCAAGAGACCCAGTACTTC,CASSPVVGGPTGDQETQYF
once,TRBD2,TRBJ2-1,TRBV7-2,TGTGCCAGCAGCTTAGAACTAGCGGGAGGCCACAATGAGCAGTTCTTC,CASSLELAGGHNEQFF
few,-,TRBJ1-5,TRBV10-2,TGCGCCAGCAGTGAGGGGAGGAGCTATAGCAATCAGCCCCAGCATTTT,CASSEGRSYSNQPQHF
-,TRBD2,TRBJ2-7,TRBV28,TGTGCCAGCAGTTTGCTAGCGGGGGGCAGAGGCTACGAGCAGTACTTC,CASSLLAGGRGYEQYF
medium-sized,-,TRBJ1-1,TRBV4-3,TGCGCCAGCAGCCAACTTTGGTCAGGGAACACTGAAGCTTTCTTT,CASSQLWSGNTEAFF
-,TRBD2,TRBJ2-5,TRBV19,TGTGCCAGTAGTATAGGGGGTAGCGGGAGTGACCAAGAGACCCAGTACTTC,CASSIGGSGSDQETQYF
-,TRBD2,TRBJ2-2,TRBV19,TGTGCCAGTAGTATCCGGGCGGGAGTCGGCACCGGGGAGCTGTTTTTT,CASSIRAGVGTGELFF
-,TRBD1,TRBJ2-1,TRBV5-8,TGTGCCAGCAGCTTGGCGGGGACAGGGGGGAATGAGCAGTTCTTC,CASSLAGTGGNEQFF
-,-,TRBJ1-2,TRBV9,TGTGCCAGCAGCGTAGAGGCAGGGCCTAACTATGGCTACACCTTC,CASSVEAGPNYGYTF
-,-,TRBJ2-5,TRBV5-1,TGCGCCAGCAGCCCAGGGGAAGAGACCCAGTACTTC,CASSPGEETQYF
few,-,TRBJ1-2,TRBV6-5,TGTGCCAGCACCCCTTCACAGGCTAACTATGGCTACACCTTC,CASTPSQANYGYTF
-,-,TRBJ2-1,TRBV10-3,TGTGCCATCAGTGAGCGAACAGGGGGGGTTGTCAATGAGCAGTTCTTC,CAISERTGGVVNEQFF
-,-,TRBJ2-1,TRBV15,TGTGCCACCAGCAGAGATCCGGGTTACTCCTACAATGAGCAGTTCTTC,CATSRDPGYSYNEQFF
-,-,TRBJ2-1,TRBV11-3,TGTGCCATTCAAGCAGGGGAGGGCCTAAATGAGCAGTTCTTC,CAIQAGEGLNEQFF
few,-,TRBJ2-7,TRBV6-5,TGTGCCAGCAGTTACGCCGGGGCCTACGAGCAGTACTTC,CASSYAGAYEQYF
-,TRBD1,TRBJ1-2,TRBV9,TGTGCCAGCAGCGTGGGACAGGATAACTATGGCTACACCTTC,CASSVGQDNYGYTF
-,-,TRBJ2-5,TRBV7-2,TGTGCCAGCAGCCCACTTGCGGCCCAGTACTTC,CASSPLAAQYF
-,-,TRBJ2-2,TRBV7-6,TGTGCCAGCAGCTCCCGGTCGGGGGGCGCGGCCGGGGAGCTGTTTTTT,CASSSRSGGAAGELFF
-,-,TRBJ1-3,TRBV4-3,TGCGCCAGCAGCCAAGAGAGGGGGAATCTCTTTGGAAACACCATATATTTT,CASSQERGNLFGNTIYF
few,-,TRBJ2-5,TRBV23-1,TGCGCCAGCAGTCCCCGGGACTACCAAGAGACCCAGTACTTC,CASSPRDYQETQYF
-,TRBD2,TRBJ2-1,TRBV29-1,TGCAGCGTTGAAGGTTGGGAGGGAAACAATGAGCAGTTCTTC,CSVEGWEGNNEQFF
-,TRBD1,TRBJ2-5,TRBV5-4,TGTGCCAGCAGCCCAGACAGGGGGCTGGGGGAGACCCAGTACTTC,CASSPDRGLGETQYF